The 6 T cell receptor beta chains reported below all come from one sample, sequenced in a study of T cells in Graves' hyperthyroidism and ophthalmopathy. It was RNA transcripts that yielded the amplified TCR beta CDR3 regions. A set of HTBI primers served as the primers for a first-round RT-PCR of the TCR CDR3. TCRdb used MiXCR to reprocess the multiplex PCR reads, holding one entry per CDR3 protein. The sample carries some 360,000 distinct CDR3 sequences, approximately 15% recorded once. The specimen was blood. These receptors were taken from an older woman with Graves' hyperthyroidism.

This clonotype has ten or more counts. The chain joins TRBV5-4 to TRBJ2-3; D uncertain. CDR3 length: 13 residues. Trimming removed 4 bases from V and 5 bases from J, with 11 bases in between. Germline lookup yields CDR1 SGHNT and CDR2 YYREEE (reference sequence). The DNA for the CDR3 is TGTGCCAGCAGCCTACCGGGTGTAGATACGCAGTATTTT. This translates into CASSLPGVDTQYF.

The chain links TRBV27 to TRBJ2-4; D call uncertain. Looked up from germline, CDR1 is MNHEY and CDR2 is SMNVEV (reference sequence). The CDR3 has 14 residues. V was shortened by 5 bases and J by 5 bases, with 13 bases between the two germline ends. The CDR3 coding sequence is TGTGCCAGCAGTCCTGTCGGTCCTCAAAACATTCAGTACTTC. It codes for CASSPVGPQNIQYF.

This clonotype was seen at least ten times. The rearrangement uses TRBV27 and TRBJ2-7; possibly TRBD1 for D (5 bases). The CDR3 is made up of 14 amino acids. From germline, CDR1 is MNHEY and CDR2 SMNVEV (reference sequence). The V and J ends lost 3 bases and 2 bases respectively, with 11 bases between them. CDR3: CASSFQGTPYEQYF. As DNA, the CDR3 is TGTGCCAGCAGTTTCCAGGGTACCCCCTACGAGCAGTACTTC.

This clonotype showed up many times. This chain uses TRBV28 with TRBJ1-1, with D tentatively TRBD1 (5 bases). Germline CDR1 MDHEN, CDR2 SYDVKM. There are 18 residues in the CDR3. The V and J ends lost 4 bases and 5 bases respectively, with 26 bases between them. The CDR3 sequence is CASSSSLAELDTETEAFF. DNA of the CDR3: TGTGCCAGCAGTTCGAGTTTGGCCGAACTGGACACGGAAACTGAAGCTTTCTTT.

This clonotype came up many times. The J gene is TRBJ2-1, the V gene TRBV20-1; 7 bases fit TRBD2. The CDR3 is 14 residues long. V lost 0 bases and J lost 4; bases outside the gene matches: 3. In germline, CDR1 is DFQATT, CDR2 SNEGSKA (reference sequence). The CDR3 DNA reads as TGCAGTGCTAGAGAGCCGGGAGGATACAATGAGCAGTTCTTC. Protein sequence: CSAREPGGYNEQFF.

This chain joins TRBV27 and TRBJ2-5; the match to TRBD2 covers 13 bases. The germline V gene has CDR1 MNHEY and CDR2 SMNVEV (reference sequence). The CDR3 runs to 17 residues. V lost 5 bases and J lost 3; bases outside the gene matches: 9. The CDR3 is CASSESSGLAGEETQYF. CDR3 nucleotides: TGTGCCAGCAGTGAGTCGTCCGGACTAGCGGGAGAAGAGACCCAGTACTTC.